These 19 T cell receptor beta chains originate from one sample sequenced in a study of T cell responses to AZD1222 COVID-19 vaccine. Libraries were prepared by immunoSEQ multiplex PCR; TCRdb keeps only in-frame clonotypes and omits some of them. The repertoire consists of 180,000 or so clones, with 90% to 95% occurring once and the leading ten covering approximately 1.8%. This material consisted of peripheral blood, taken 28 days after the second AZD1222 dose. The receptors originated from an adult who received the AZD1222 COVID-19 vaccine.

V is TRBV19 and J is TRBJ1-4, with TRBD1 identical over 7 bases. CDR3 length: 16 residues. In germline, CDR1 is LNHDA, CDR2 SQIVND (reference sequence). The V segment lost 5 bases and the J segment 8 bases; nucleotides outside the gene matches: 14. The CDR3 DNA is TGTGCCAGTAGTGCCCGGGACAGCCGCAGTCGGGAAAAACTGTTTTTT. Encoded protein: CASSARDSRSREKLFF.

In regard to this clone: One end of the junction fails to match germline, which may point to a read error. V gene TRBV4-1 combines with J gene TRBJ2-2; 7 bases are shared with TRBD1. Germline assignment: CDR1 MGHRA and CDR2 YSYEKL. There are 17 residues in the CDR3. The CDR3 DNA follows: TGCGCCAGCAGCGATCTTATGAGGGGGCGCAACAGCGGGGAGCTGTTTTTT. Translated, it gives CASSDLMRGRNSGELFF.

The chain has TRBV9 and TRBJ1-2; D not resolved. This CDR3 contains 12 residues. Germline values: CDR1 SGDLS, CDR2 YYNGEE. V was shortened by 4 bases and J by 5 bases, with 9 bases between the two germline ends. CDR3 in amino acids: CASSREGYGYTF. CDR3 sequence (DNA): TGTGCCAGCAGCCGCGAGGGATATGGCTACACCTTC. The whole variable domain, remainder taken from reference TRBV9 and TRBJ1-2, is DSGVTQTPKHLITATGQRVTLRCSPRSGDLSVYWYQQSLDQGLQFLIQYYNGEERAKGNILERFSAQQFPDLHSELNLSSLELGDSALYFCASSREGYGYTFGSGTRLTVV.

CDR3 sequence: CASSRRGREIQGAASNQPQHF. The CDR3, as DNA: TGTGCCAGCAGCCGCAGGGGGCGAGAAATACAGGGGGCAGCGAGCAATCAGCCCCAGCATTTT. V and J are TRBV7-8 and TRBJ1-5, with TRBD1 matching 9 bases. The germline V gene has CDR1 SGHVS and CDR2 FQNEAQ. CDR3 length: 21 amino acids. Trimming took 5 bases from V and 1 from J; bases not matched to a gene: 21.

The chain is built from TRBV7-3 and TRBJ2-1; D unresolved. The CDR3 sequence is 13 residues long. The ends were cut back, 1 base at V and 7 bases at J, with 8 bases in the middle. CDR1 and CDR2 from the germline V gene are SGHTA and FQGTGA. This CDR3 reads CASSLKNGNEQFF. DNA for the CDR3: TGTGCCAGCAGCTTAAAGAATGGGAATGAGCAGTTCTTC.

The genes are TRBV7-9 and TRBJ1-6; D remains ambiguous. The CDR3 is 13 residues long. Trimming removed 3 bases from V and 10 bases from J, with 10 bases in between. The germline CDR1 and CDR2 sequences are SEHNR and FQNEAQ (reference sequence). The CDR3 protein is CASSFPRASPLHF. DNA of the CDR3: TGTGCCAGCAGCTTCCCCCGAGCCTCACCCCTCCACTTT.

In its sample, this clone was seen once. The rearrangement links TRBV7-3 to TRBJ1-6; D ambiguous. Looked up from germline, CDR1 is SGHTA and CDR2 is FQGTGA. The CDR3 extends over 13 amino acids. V lost 5 bases and J lost 5, with 7 bases in between. The CDR3 sequence is CASSPDHNSPLHF. The DNA for the CDR3 is TGTGCCAGCAGCCCGGACCATAATTCACCCCTCCACTTT.

This sequence joins TRBV29-1 and TRBJ1-6, with 7 bases matching TRBD1. This CDR3 has 16 residues. The junction had 10 bases not matched to a gene; V was cut back by 5 bases and J by 3 bases. Per germline, CDR1 SQVTM and CDR2 ANQGSEA. CDR3 DNA: TGCAGCGTTCCACAGGGGAGGATAGTCTATAATTCACCCCTCCACTTT. This gives the protein CSVPQGRIVYNSPLHF.

The V call is TRBV6-6, the J call TRBJ2-7, with 11 positions matching TRBD1. V shed 2 bases and J 3 bases; nucleotides not matched to a gene: 6. CDR1 and CDR2 (germline): MNHNY, SVGAGI (reference sequence). The CDR3 has 16 residues. The CDR3 DNA reads TGTGCCAGCAGTTACCCCGGACAGGGGGCGAGCTACGAGCAGTACTTC. Protein product: CASSYPGQGASYEQYF.

The V gene is TRBV4-1, the J gene TRBJ1-6; D is uncertain. Deletions cut 0 bases from V and 13 bases from J, with 7 bases between. The CDR3 contains 12 residues. From germline, CDR1 is MGHRA and CDR2 YSYEKL. The chain's CDR3 is CASSQEVGPLHF. Written as DNA, the CDR3 is TGCGCCAGCAGCCAAGAGGTGGGGCCCCTCCACTTT.

The chain couples TRBV5-6 to TRBJ2-5, with 9 positions matching TRBD1. The CDR3 has 15 amino acids. J was trimmed by 4 bases and V by 2 bases; bases with no gene match: 6. CDR1 is SGHDT, CDR2 YYEEEE, per germline. CDR3 residues: CASSFGTGSRETQYF. The CDR3 region has the DNA TGTGCCAGCAGCTTCGGGACAGGGTCGCGAGAGACCCAGTACTTC.

This chain uses TRBV14 with TRBJ1-2; D is perhaps TRBD1 (6 bases). The V end was cut by 4 bases, the J end by 5 bases, with 8 bases between. The length of the CDR3 is 12 residues. In germline, CDR1 is SGHDN, CDR2 FVKESK. The CDR3 DNA sequence: TGTGCCAGCAGCCTTGGACAGTATGGCTACACCTTC. Protein product: CASSLGQYGYTF.

V and J are TRBV3-1 (or the pseudogene TRBV3-2) and TRBJ2-7; D not certain. Trimming stripped 4 bases from V and 2 bases from J, with 6 bases between. This CDR3 spans 12 amino acids. Germline CDR1 is LGHDT and CDR2 is YNNKEL (reference sequence). CDR3 nucleotide sequence: TGTGCCAGCAGCCTCCTTACCTACGAGCAGTACTTC. Protein sequence: CASSLLTYEQYF.

V usage is TRBV19 and J usage is TRBJ1-1; D perhaps matches TRBD1 (5 bases). V was pared by 6 bases and J by 1 base, with 15 bases between. This CDR3 comprises 15 residues. The germline V gene encodes CDR1 LNHDA and CDR2 SQIVND (reference sequence). The DNA for the CDR3 is TGTGCCAGTAGGAATAAGGCGACAGAGAACACTGAAGCTTTCTTT. This translates into CASRNKATENTEAFF.

The rearrangement links TRBV7-2 to TRBJ1-6, with D perhaps matching TRBD1 (5 bases). The V gene lost 5 bases and the J gene lost 11 bases, with 10 bases spanning the gap. This CDR3 is built from 12 residues. Germline CDR1 is SGHTA and CDR2 is FQGNSA. The CDR3 spells CASSGPGPPLHF. The CDR3 DNA follows: TGTGCCAGCAGCGGTCCGGGGCCACCCCTCCACTTT.

This rearrangement joins TRBV11-2 to TRBJ1-1; D unclear. Per the germline V gene, CDR1 is SGHAT and CDR2 is FQNNGV. The CDR3 has 11 residues. Trimming stripped 4 bases from V and 6 bases from J, with 6 bases between. The chain's CDR3 is CASSYGAEAFF. CDR3 bases: TGTGCCAGCAGCTACGGGGCTGAAGCTTTCTTT.

The CDR3 nucleotides are TGCGCCAGCAGTGAGTGGACTCCGGCGACCGGGGAGCTGTTTTTT. Its protein product is CASSEWTPATGELFF. The V and J genes are TRBV10-1 and TRBJ2-2, with TRBD2 as a possible D gene (5 bases). The V end lost 1 base, the J end lost 5 bases, and 11 bases lay between the germline ends. This CDR3 has 15 residues. CDR1 is WNHNN, CDR2 SYGVQD, per germline (reference sequence).

This chain joins TRBV21-1 and TRBJ1-4; whether TRBD1, the table's D call, matches the DNA was not checked. TRBV21-1 constitutes a pseudogene. The CDR3 spans 15 residues. This CDR3 reads CASSNHRATNEKLFF. The CDR3 DNA reads TGTGCCAGCAGCAACCACAGGGCAACTAATGAAAAACTGTTTTTT.

This rearrangement joins TRBV5-4 to TRBJ2-2; D not resolved. Germline CDR1 and CDR2: SGHNT and YYREEE (reference sequence). Trimming stripped 5 bases from V and 1 base from J, with 9 bases between. The CDR3 sequence is 14 residues long. The CDR3 DNA reads as TGTGCCAGCAGTTCTACACGGAACACCGGGGAGCTGTTTTTT. It yields the protein CASSSTRNTGELFF.